This T cell receptor (beta chain) was observed in a study of T cell changes during pregnancy in multiple sclerosis. The method was immunoSEQ multiplex PCR; TCRdb's version includes in-frame clones alone and lacks a portion of them. Of 65,000 to 90,000 clones listed, roughly 89% are singletons. CDR1 and CDR2 from the germline V gene are ENHRY and SYGVKD. The CDR3 sequence is 12 residues long. V lost 8 bases to trimming and J lost 5 bases, with 11 bases between them. The chain recombines TRBV10-3 with TRBJ2-3; D may be TRBD2 (5 bases). This specimen was peripheral blood, taken in the second trimester of pregnancy. The source of this sequence is a female donor with multiple sclerosis, enrolled in a pregnancy study. CDR3 loop: CAILGDGDTQYF. The CDR3 nucleotides are TGTGCCATCCTCGGGGATGGAGATACGCAGTATTTT.